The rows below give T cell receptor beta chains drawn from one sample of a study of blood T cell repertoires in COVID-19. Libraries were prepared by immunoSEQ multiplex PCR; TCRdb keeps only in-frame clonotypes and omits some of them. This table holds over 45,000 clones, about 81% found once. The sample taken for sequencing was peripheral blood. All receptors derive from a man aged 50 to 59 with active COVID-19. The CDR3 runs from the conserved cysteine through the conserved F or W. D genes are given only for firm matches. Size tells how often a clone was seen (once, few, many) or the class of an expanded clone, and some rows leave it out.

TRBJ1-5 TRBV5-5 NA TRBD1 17 TGTGCCAGCAGCCCCACGCCCGACAGGGGGGCTAATCAGCCCCAGCATTTT CASSPTPDRGANQPQHF
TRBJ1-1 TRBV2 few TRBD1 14 TGTGCCACCTCCTACGACAGGGGGAGATCTGAAGCTTTCTTT CATSYDRGRSEAFF
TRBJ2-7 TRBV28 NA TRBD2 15 TGTGCCAGCAGTCGGTGGGGGGGGAGCTCCTACGAGCAGTACTTC CASSRWGGSSYEQYF
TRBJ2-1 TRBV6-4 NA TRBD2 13 TGTGCCAGCAGTGACGGACTAGCGGGGCTCCCGTTCTTC CASSDGLAGLPFF
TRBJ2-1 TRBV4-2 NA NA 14 TGTGCCAGCAGCCAAGCGGTTAGTCTTAATGAGCAGTTCTTC CASSQAVSLNEQFF
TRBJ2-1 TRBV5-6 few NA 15 TGTGCCAGCAGCTCCAACGGGGGAGTCACGGGAGAGCAGTTCTTC CASSSNGGVTGEQFF
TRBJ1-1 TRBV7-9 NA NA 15 TGTGCCAGCAGCCCCGTCGTAGGACAGAACACTGAAGCTTTCTTT CASSPVVGQNTEAFF
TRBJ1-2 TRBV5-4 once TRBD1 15 TGTGCCAGCAGCCCGATCACAGGGGCGGGCTATGGCTACACCTTC CASSPITGAGYGYTF
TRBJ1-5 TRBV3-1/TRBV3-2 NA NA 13 TGTGCCAGCAGCCAAGAGGAGGCTTCGCCCCAGCATTTT CASSQEEASPQHF
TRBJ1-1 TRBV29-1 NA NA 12 TGCAGCGTTGACAGTATGAACACTGAAGCTTTCTTT CSVDSMNTEAFF